This T cell receptor beta chain was recorded in a study of OX40 agonist ivuxolimab in advanced cancers. About the research overall: Each dose-escalation patient presented with hepatocellular carcinoma, melanoma, renal cell or head and neck cancer. From roughly 20 to 85 years was the age range, with a mean of roughly 59 years, and nearly 85% were male.

The CDR3 has 14 residues. Trimming cost V 3 bases and J 3 bases, with 9 bases left between them. Germline-derived CDR1 and CDR2 are MDHEN and SYDVKM. Generated by immunoSEQ multiplex PCR, the TCRdb table keeps only in-frame clones and is missing some. The sample includes some 39,000 clones, 80% to 90% of them seen just once. Autoimmune disease history or systemic immunosuppression led to patient exclusion. This receptor was identified in an adult with an advanced solid tumor such as melanoma, head and neck, liver or kidney cancer. The J gene is TRBJ2-1, the V gene TRBV28, with D uncertain. The specimen was CD4+ or CD8+ T cells sorted from blood, collected in a trial of the OX40 agonist ivuxolimab. Here the CDR3 reads CASSLARLYNEQFF. In DNA form, the CDR3 reads TGTGCCAGCAGTTTGGCCAGGCTCTACAATGAGCAGTTCTTC.